This TCR beta chain was captured in a study of technical replicates of blood from a handful of donors. A few counts support this clone. Only in-frame clones appear in the TCRdb table, and some are missing; sequencing was by immunoSEQ multiplex PCR. The data contain 50,000 or so clones, more than 85% of them singletons. The CDR3 runs to 20 residues. V gave up 1 base and J gave up 4 bases, with 27 bases separating them. The germline V gene encodes CDR1 LGHNA and CDR2 YNFKEQ. The V and J genes are TRBV4-2 and TRBJ2-3; D perhaps matches TRBD2 (5 bases). This TCR was sampled from a human donor in good health. Some clones in this sample may be carry-over from other donors' samples. The sample comprised PBMCs. DNA of the CDR3: TGTGCCAGCAGCCAAGCGGCCGAGGGAGTCGGTAGACGTGGCGCAGATACGCAGTATTTT. It codes for CASSQAAEGVGRRGADTQYF.